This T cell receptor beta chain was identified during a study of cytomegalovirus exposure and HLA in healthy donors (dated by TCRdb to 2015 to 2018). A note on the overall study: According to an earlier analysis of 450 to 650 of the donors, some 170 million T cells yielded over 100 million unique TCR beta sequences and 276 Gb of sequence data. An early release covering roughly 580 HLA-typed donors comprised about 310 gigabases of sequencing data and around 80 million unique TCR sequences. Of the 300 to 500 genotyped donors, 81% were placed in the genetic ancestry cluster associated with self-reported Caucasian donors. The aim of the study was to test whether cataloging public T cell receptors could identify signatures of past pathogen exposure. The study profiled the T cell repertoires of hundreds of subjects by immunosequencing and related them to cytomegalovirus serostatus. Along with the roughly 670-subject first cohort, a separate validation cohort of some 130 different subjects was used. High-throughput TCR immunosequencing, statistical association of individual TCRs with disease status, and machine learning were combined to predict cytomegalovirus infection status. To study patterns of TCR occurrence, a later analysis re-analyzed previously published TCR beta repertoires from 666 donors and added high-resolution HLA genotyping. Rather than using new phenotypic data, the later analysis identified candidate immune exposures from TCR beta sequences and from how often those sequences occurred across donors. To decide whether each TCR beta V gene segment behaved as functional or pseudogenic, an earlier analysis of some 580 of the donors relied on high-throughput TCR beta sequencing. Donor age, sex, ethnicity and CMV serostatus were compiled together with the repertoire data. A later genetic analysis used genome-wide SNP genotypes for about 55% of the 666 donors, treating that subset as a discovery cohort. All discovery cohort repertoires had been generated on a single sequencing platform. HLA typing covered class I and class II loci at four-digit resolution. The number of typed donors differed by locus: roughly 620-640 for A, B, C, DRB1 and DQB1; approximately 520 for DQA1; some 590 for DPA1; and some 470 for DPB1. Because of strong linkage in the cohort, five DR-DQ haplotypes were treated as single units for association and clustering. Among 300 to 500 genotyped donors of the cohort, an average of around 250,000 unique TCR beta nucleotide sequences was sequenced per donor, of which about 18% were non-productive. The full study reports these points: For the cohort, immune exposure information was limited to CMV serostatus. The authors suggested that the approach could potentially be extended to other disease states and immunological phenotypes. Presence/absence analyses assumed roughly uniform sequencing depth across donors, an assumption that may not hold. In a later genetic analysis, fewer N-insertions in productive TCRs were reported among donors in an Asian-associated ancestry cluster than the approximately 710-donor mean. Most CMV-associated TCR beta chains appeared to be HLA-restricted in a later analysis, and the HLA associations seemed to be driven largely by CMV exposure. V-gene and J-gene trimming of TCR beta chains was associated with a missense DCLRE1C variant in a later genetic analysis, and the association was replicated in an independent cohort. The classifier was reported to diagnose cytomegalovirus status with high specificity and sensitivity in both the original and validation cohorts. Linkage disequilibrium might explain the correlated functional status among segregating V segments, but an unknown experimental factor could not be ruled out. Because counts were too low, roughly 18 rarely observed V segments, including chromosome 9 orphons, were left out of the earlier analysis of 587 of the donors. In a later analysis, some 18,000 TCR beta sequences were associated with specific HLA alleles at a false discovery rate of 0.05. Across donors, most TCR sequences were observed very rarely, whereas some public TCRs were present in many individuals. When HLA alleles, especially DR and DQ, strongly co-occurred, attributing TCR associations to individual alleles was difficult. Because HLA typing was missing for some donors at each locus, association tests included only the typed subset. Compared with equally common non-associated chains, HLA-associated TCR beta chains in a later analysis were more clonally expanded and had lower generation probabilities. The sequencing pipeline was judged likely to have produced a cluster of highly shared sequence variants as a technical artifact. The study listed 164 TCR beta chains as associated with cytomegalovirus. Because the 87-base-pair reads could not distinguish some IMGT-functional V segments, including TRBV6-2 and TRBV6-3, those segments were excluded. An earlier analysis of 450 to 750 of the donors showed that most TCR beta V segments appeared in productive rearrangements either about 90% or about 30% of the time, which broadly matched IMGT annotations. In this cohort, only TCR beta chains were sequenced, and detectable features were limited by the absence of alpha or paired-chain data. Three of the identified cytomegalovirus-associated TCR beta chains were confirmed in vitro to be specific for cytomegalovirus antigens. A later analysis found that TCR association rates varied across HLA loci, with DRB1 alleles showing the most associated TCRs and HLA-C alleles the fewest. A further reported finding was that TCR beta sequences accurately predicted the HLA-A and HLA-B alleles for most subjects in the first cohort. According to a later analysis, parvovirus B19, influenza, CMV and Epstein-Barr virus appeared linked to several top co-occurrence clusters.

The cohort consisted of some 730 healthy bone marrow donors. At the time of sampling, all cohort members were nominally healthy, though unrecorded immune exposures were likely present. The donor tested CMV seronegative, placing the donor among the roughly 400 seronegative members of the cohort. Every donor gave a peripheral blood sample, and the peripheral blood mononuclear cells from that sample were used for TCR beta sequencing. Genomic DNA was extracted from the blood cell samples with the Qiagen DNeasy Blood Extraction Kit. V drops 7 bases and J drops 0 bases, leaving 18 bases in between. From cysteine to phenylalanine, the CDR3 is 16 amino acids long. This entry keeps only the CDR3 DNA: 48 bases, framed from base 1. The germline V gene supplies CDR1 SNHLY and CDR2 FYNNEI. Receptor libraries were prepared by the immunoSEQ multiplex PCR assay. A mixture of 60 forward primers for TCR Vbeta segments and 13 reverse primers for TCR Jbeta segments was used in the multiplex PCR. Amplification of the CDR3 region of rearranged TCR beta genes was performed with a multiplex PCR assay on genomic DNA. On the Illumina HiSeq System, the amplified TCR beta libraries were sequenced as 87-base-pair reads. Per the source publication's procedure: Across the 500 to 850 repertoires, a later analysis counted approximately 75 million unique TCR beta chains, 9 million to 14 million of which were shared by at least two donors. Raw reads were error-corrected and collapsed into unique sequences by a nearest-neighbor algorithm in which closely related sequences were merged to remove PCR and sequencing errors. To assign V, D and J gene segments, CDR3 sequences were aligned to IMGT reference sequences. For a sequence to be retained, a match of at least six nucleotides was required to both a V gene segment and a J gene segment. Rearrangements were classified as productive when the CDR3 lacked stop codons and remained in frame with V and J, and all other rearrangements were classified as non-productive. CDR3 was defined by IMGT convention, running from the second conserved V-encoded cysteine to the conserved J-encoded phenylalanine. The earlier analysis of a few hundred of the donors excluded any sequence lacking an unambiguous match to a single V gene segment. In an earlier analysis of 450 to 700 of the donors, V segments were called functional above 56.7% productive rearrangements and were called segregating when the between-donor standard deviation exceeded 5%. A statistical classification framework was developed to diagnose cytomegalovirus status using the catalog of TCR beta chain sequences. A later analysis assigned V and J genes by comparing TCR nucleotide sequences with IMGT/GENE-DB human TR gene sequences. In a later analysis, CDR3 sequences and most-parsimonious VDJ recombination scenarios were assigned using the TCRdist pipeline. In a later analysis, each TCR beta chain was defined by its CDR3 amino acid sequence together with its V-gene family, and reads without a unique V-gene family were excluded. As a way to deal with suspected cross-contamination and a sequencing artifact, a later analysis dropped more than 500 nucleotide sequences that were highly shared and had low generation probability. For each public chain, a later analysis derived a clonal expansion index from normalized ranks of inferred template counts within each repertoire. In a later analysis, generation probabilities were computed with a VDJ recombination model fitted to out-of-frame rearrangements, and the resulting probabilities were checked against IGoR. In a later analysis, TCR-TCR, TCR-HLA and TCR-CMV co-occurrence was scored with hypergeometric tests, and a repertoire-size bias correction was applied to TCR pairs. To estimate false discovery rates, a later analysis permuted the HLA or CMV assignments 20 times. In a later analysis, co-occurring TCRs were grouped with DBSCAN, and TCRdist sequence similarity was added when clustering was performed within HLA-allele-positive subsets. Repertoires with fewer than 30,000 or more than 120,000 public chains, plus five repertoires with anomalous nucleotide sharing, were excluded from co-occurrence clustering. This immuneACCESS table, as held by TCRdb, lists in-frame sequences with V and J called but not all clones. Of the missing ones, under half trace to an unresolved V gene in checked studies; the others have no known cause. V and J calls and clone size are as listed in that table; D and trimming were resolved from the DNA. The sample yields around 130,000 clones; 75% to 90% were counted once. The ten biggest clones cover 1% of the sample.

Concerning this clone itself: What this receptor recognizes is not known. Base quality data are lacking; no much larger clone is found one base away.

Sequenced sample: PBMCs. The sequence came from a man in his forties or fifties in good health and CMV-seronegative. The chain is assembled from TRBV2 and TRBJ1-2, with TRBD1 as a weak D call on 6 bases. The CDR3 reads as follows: CASIREGVTANYGYTF. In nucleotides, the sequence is TGTGCCAGCATAAGGGAGGGGGTCACGGCTAACTATGGCTACACCTTC. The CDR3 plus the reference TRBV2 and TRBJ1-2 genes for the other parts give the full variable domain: EPEVTQTPSHQVTQMGQEVILRCVPISNHLYFYWYRQILGQKVEFLVSFYNNEISEKSEIFDDQFSVERPDGSNFTLKIRSTKLEDSAMYFCASIREGVTANYGYTFGSGTRLTVV.